The 24 T cell receptor beta chains listed next were all sequenced from one sample in a study of T cell responses to AZD1222 COVID-19 vaccine. Method: immunoSEQ multiplex PCR; TCRdb's copy keeps in-frame clones and lacks some. The sample carries about 180,000 clones, about 91% recorded once. Sequenced here: peripheral blood, sampled 28 days after the second AZD1222 dose. These receptors all stem from an adult who received the AZD1222 COVID-19 vaccine.

J is TRBJ1-1 and V is TRBV6-5, with unresolved D. CDR3 size: 12 residues. The germline V gene has CDR1 MNHEY and CDR2 SVGAGI. Trimming removed 6 bases from V and 0 bases from J, with 5 bases in between. CDR3 in DNA: TGTGCCAGCAGGTACCTGAACACTGAAGCTTTCTTT. Its translation is CASRYLNTEAFF.

The genes are TRBV28 and TRBJ1-6; 8 nucleotides agree with TRBD1. CDR3 length equals 14 residues. J gave up 7 bases and V 7 bases, and 6 bases lay outside the gene matches. CDR1 is MDHEN, CDR2 SYDVKM, per germline. The CDR3 sequence: CASTPDRGNSPLHF. The CDR3 DNA reads TGTGCCAGCACCCCAGACAGGGGAAATTCACCCCTCCACTTT.

This chain connects TRBV7-2 to TRBJ2-6, with D tentatively TRBD1 (6 bases). Trimming shortened V by 1 base and J by 4 bases, and 11 bases separated the two germline ends. The CDR3 length is 16 residues. Germline CDR1 is SGHTA and CDR2 is FQGNSA. CDR3: CASSLGAGVGANVLTF. DNA of the CDR3: TGTGCCAGCAGCTTAGGCGCAGGGGTGGGGGCCAACGTCCTGACTTTC.

J is TRBJ2-7 and V is TRBV5-4; perhaps TRBD2 as D (7 bases). The V gene's germline CDR1 is SGHNT and CDR2 YYREEE (reference sequence). The germline V and J ends were trimmed by 4 bases and 2 bases, with 13 bases remaining between them. The CDR3 has 14 residues. CDR3 sequence reads: CASSRGGPPYEQYF. CDR3 in DNA: TGTGCCAGCAGCAGGGGGGGGCCCCCCTACGAGCAGTACTTC.

The chain combines TRBV25-1 with TRBJ1-1, with D unresolved. Trimming left V 4 bases short and J 9 bases short, with 18 bases between. Germline CDR1 and CDR2: MGHDK and SYGVNS. The CDR3 extends over 14 amino acids. The CDR3 here is CASSAEGSKGKAFF. As DNA, the CDR3 is TGTGCCAGCAGTGCCGAGGGTAGTAAGGGCAAAGCTTTCTTT.

This sequence joins TRBV5-6 and TRBJ2-3, with TRBD2 matching over 12 bases. This CDR3 has 16 amino acids. CDR1 SGHDT and CDR2 YYEEEE come from the germline V gene. Trimming removed 4 bases from V and 4 bases from J; junction bases left unmatched: 7. CDR3 protein: CASSPGLAGRADTQYF. The DNA of the CDR3 is TGTGCCAGCAGCCCGGGACTAGCGGGCCGGGCAGATACGCAGTATTTT. Variable domain in full (rest from reference TRBV5-6 and TRBJ2-3): DAGVTQSPTHLIKTRGQQVTLRCSPKSGHDTVSWYQQALGQGPQFIFQYYEEEERQRGNFPDRFSGHQFPNYSSELNVNALLLGDSALYLCASSPGLAGRADTQYFGPGTRLTVL.

The CDR3 DNA follows: TGTGCCAGCAGCCAAGAAGGGCCCGGGGAGCTGTTTTTT. This codes for CASSQEGPGELFF. The chain employs TRBV3-1 (or the pseudogene TRBV3-2) and TRBJ2-2; no firm D call. V was cut by 0 bases and J by 6 bases, with 5 bases left in between. Germline loops: CDR1 LGHDT, CDR2 YNNKEL (reference sequence). The CDR3 contains 13 residues.

V and J are TRBV6-5 and TRBJ1-2, with D possibly TRBD1 on 5 matching bases. Germline V gene sequence: CDR1 MNHEY, CDR2 SVGAGI. V dropped 5 bases and J dropped 3 bases, with 10 bases sitting between them. CDR3 length: 13 amino acids. In DNA form, the CDR3 reads TGTGCCAGCAGTCCGCGGGGCCACTATGGCTACACCTTC. Protein sequence: CASSPRGHYGYTF.

The chain is built from TRBV19 and TRBJ1-5, with TRBD1 matching 12 bases. In germline, CDR1 is LNHDA, CDR2 SQIVND (reference sequence). After removal of 7 bases from V and 4 bases from J, the junction contained 14 bases not matched to a gene. The CDR3 has 18 amino acids. For the CDR3, the DNA is TGTGCCAGTACCTTAACCGGGACAGGGGGCTTCGGGAATCAGCCCCAGCATTTT. This sequence encodes CASTLTGTGGFGNQPQHF.

The chain joins TRBV29-1 to TRBJ1-2; 10 bases match TRBD1. The germline V gene encodes CDR1 SQVTM and CDR2 ANQGSEA. After removal of 4 bases from V and 5 bases from J, the junction contained 7 bases not matched to a gene. CDR3 length: 14 amino acids. For the CDR3, the DNA is TGCAGCGTTGGACAGGGGGCGACTGGGTATGGCTACACCTTC. As protein: CSVGQGATGYGYTF.

The chain is built from TRBV9 and TRBJ1-3; the D gene is possibly TRBD1 (6 bases). The CDR3 is 16 amino acids. V lost 0 bases to trimming and J lost 4 bases, with 14 bases between them. Germline V gene lookup returns CDR1 SGDLS and CDR2 YYNGEE. CDR3 nucleotides: TGTGCCAGCAGCGTAGGGATACAGGGTGCCGGAAACACCATATATTTT. Protein sequence: CASSVGIQGAGNTIYF.

The chain carries TRBV5-1 and TRBJ2-5, with TRBD2 matching over 16 bases. Trimming at V came to 4 bases and at J to 4 bases, leaving 7 bases not matched to a gene. Germline lookup yields CDR1 SGHRS and CDR2 YFSETQ. This CDR3 has 17 residues. The CDR3 spells CASSRGTSGGALETQYF. For the CDR3, the DNA is TGCGCCAGCAGCAGAGGGACTAGCGGGGGGGCCCTAGAGACCCAGTACTTC. The variable domain in full, with the rest retrieved from reference TRBV5-1 and TRBJ2-5, is KAGVTQTPRYLIKTRGQQVTLSCSPISGHRSVSWYQQTPGQGLQFLFEYFSETQRNKGNFPGRFSGRQFSNSRSEMNVSTLELGDSALYLCASSRGTSGGALETQYFGPGTRLLVL.

The V and J genes are TRBV5-1 and TRBJ1-3; the D is unclear. V shed 0 bases and J shed 2 bases, with 9 bases lying between them. The CDR3 sequence is 15 residues long. Germline values: CDR1 SGHRS, CDR2 YFSETQ. The CDR3 is CASSLVAQAGNTIYF. CDR3 DNA sequence: TGCGCCAGCAGCTTGGTAGCGCAGGCTGGAAACACCATATATTTT.

The CDR3 reads CASSYPGGRGFYNSPLHF. The CDR3, as DNA: TGTGCCAGCAGCTACCCAGGGGGACGGGGGTTTTATAATTCACCCCTCCACTTT. The chain has TRBV7-2 and TRBJ1-6, with TRBD1 identical over 7 bases. The J segment lost 4 bases and the V segment lost 4 bases, leaving 13 bases of the junction unmatched. CDR1 and CDR2 (germline): SGHTA, FQGNSA. This CDR3 contains 18 residues.

V is TRBV19 and J is TRBJ2-3; 8 bases fit TRBD1. The length of the CDR3 is 12 residues. V lost 5 bases to trimming and J lost 5 bases; unmatched junction nucleotides: 0. Germline assignment: CDR1 LNHDA and CDR2 SQIVND (reference sequence). The CDR3 DNA is TGTGCCAGTAGTGACAGGGGAGATACGCAGTATTTT. Residues: CASSDRGDTQYF.

The rearrangement uses TRBV6-2 or TRBV6-3 and TRBJ2-3; D not certain. Germline values: CDR1 MNHEY, CDR2 SVGEGT. The V end was cut by 2 bases, the J end by 11 bases, with 14 bases between. The CDR3 is 13 amino acids. The DNA of the CDR3 is TGTGCCAGCAGTTACGGAAACCGCCTTTGGCAGTATTTT. This codes for CASSYGNRLWQYF.

The J gene is TRBJ2-7, the V gene TRBV18; 8 positions agree with TRBD2. The CDR3 is 14 residues long. CDR1 and CDR2 (germline): KGHSH, LQKENI. V gave up 6 bases and J gave up 3 bases; unmatched junction bases: 7. The CDR3 bases are TGTGCCAGCTCTCCGGGACTAGAGATCTACGAGCAGTACTTC. Translation: CASSPGLEIYEQYF.

CDR3 loop: CASSLTGTNYGYTF. For the CDR3, the DNA is TGTGCCAGCAGTCTAACAGGGACTAACTATGGCTACACCTTC. This chain connects TRBV27 to TRBJ1-2; perhaps TRBD1 as D (6 bases). V lost 5 bases, J lost 0 bases, and 10 bases lay in between. From germline, CDR1 is MNHEY and CDR2 SMNVEV (reference sequence). The CDR3 consists of 14 residues.

The chain links TRBV6-5 to TRBJ2-7; 8 bases fit TRBD1. In germline, CDR1 is MNHEY, CDR2 SVGAGI. This CDR3 is 15 amino acids long. J lost 3 bases, V lost 4 bases, and 8 bases had no gene match. CDR3 nucleotide sequence: TGTGCCAGCAGTTCAGGGGGCCGCCCTATCTACGAGCAGTACTTC. Protein product: CASSSGGRPIYEQYF.

V is TRBV20-1 and J is TRBJ2-3, with D unresolved. The V gene lost 3 bases and the J gene lost 6 bases, with 7 bases spanning the gap. Germline V CDR1 and CDR2: DFQATT, SNEGSKA (reference sequence). The CDR3 runs to 11 residues. CDR3 region: CSARLSDTQYF. In DNA, the CDR3 is TGCAGTGCTAGGTTGTCCGATACGCAGTATTTT.

This clone appeared once. The chain joins TRBV9 to TRBJ1-2, with 8 bases aligning to TRBD1. The germline V gene has CDR1 SGDLS and CDR2 YYNGEE. The CDR3 runs to 14 residues. V lost 1 base and J lost 3; bases outside the gene matches: 2. The CDR3 reads CASSVTGGDYGYTF. The CDR3, as DNA: TGTGCCAGCAGCGTAACAGGGGGGGACTATGGCTACACCTTC. Full variable domain (missing parts from reference TRBV9 and TRBJ1-2): DSGVTQTPKHLITATGQRVTLRCSPRSGDLSVYWYQQSLDQGLQFLIQYYNGEERAKGNILERFSAQQFPDLHSELNLSSLELGDSALYFCASSVTGGDYGYTFGSGTRLTVV.

V is TRBV15 and J is TRBJ2-7; 9 bases align to TRBD2. Unmatched junction bases numbered 7, after V lost 0 bases and J lost 7 bases. The CDR3 runs 15 residues. The germline CDR1 and CDR2 sequences are LNHNV and YYDKDF (reference sequence). CDR3 region: CATSRDRGGAGEQYF. For the CDR3, the DNA is TGTGCCACCAGCAGAGATCGCGGGGGGGCTGGGGAGCAGTACTTC.

V is TRBV11-2 and J is TRBJ2-3, with 13 bases lining up with TRBD2. Looked up from germline, CDR1 is SGHAT and CDR2 is FQNNGV. V gave up 4 bases and J gave up 0 bases; unmatched junction bases: 4. There are 17 residues in the CDR3. In nucleotides, the CDR3 is TGTGCCAGCAGCTCGGGGACTAGCGGGATTAGCACAGATACGCAGTATTTT. Protein product: CASSSGTSGISTDTQYF.

This sequence joins TRBV5-1 and TRBJ2-2; the D gene is possibly TRBD2 (6 bases). V was cut by 5 bases and J by 0 bases, with 17 bases left in between. Germline lookup yields CDR1 SGHRS and CDR2 YFSETQ. CDR3 size: 17 residues. CDR3 coding DNA: TGCGCCAGCAGATATAATCGGGACTCCGCGAACACCGGGGAGCTGTTTTTT. Translating it yields CASRYNRDSANTGELFF.